The 7 T cell receptor beta chains below all came from one sample that was sequenced in a study of blood T cell repertoires in COVID-19. The data were produced by immunoSEQ multiplex PCR, yet TCRdb's version contains in-frame clones alone and is incomplete. This repertoire shows 30,000 to 35,000 clones, roughly 90% found once; its top ten account for roughly 7.9%. What was sequenced was peripheral blood. These receptors were obtained from a man in his 60s with COVID-19, enrolled during active disease.

This chain links TRBV7-8 with TRBJ2-5; D possibly corresponds to TRBD2 (6 bases). V shed 3 bases and J shed 4 bases, with 21 bases lying between them. Germline V gene lookup returns CDR1 SGHVS and CDR2 FQNEAQ. The CDR3 covers 17 residues. The CDR3 here is CASSFRVEGVGTETQYF. CDR3 coding DNA: TGTGCCAGCAGCTTCAGGGTGGAGGGAGTTGGGACAGAGACCCAGTACTTC.

The chain has TRBV7-3 and TRBJ2-1, with TRBD2 identical over 8 bases. Unmatched junction bases numbered 1, after V lost 3 bases and J lost 0 bases. The CDR3 extends over 15 amino acids. Germline V gene sequence: CDR1 SGHTA, CDR2 FQGTGA. This CDR3 is CASSFAGGSYNEQFF. The CDR3 DNA is TGTGCCAGCAGCTTCGCGGGAGGCTCCTACAATGAGCAGTTCTTC. Full variable domain (outside the CDR3, taken from reference TRBV7-3 and TRBJ2-1): GAGVSQTPSNKVTEKGKYVELRCDPISGHTALYWYRQSLGQGPEFLIYFQGTGAADDSGLPNDRFFAVRPEGSVSTLKIQRTERGDSAVYLCASSFAGGSYNEQFFGPGTRLTVL.

The chain links TRBV30 to TRBJ1-2; D ambiguous. Trimming removed 1 base at V and 4 bases at J, with 16 bases between. Germline V CDR1 and CDR2: GTSNPN, SVGIG (reference sequence). The CDR3 has 15 residues. In nucleotides, the CDR3 is TGTGCCTGGAGTGGGAAGGACTCGGGTCCCTATGGCTACACCTTC. It translates to CAWSGKDSGPYGYTF.

The chain uses TRBV6-5 and TRBJ1-1; 8 nucleotides line up with TRBD1. V gave up 8 bases and J gave up 1 base; unmatched junction bases: 9. The V gene's germline CDR1 is MNHEY and CDR2 SVGAGI. The CDR3 consists of 15 residues. For the CDR3, the DNA is TGTGCCAGCTCCGAATGGACAGGGAGGAACACTGAAGCTTTCTTT. As protein: CASSEWTGRNTEAFF.

The V and J genes are TRBV5-1 and TRBJ1-6; 10 nucleotides agree with TRBD1. Germline CDR1 is SGHRS and CDR2 is YFSETQ. J gave up 6 bases and V 4 bases, and 4 bases lay outside the gene matches. The CDR3 consists of 15 residues. In DNA, the CDR3 is TGCGCCAGCAGCCGCGGACAGGGGGGTAATTCACCCCTCCACTTT. The encoded protein is CASSRGQGGNSPLHF.

The chain links TRBV11-3 to TRBJ1-2; 7 bases are a match to TRBD1. V dropped 5 bases and J dropped 4; count of bases not matched to a gene: 7. The CDR3 loop spans 14 amino acids. In germline, CDR1 is SGHNT, CDR2 YENEEA. CDR3 amino acids: CASSPAGTAYGYTF. CDR3 coding DNA: TGTGCCAGCAGCCCAGCTGGGACAGCCTATGGCTACACCTTC. Based on the CDR3 plus reference TRBV11-3 and TRBJ1-2, the full variable domain is EAGVVQSPRYKIIEKKQPVAFWCNPISGHNTLYWYLQNLGQGPELLIRYENEEAVDDSQLPKDRFSAERLKGVDSTLKIQPAELGDSAVYLCASSPAGTAYGYTFGSGTRLTVV.

V gene TRBV6-6 combines with J gene TRBJ2-7; TRBD1 is a possible D gene (5 bases). This CDR3 is 15 amino acids long. Germline V gene data show CDR1 as MNHNY and CDR2 as SVGAGI (reference sequence). The V gene lost 6 bases and the J gene lost 3 bases, with 18 bases spanning the gap. Here the CDR3 reads CASRSRQGALYEQYF. CDR3 nucleotides: TGTGCCAGCAGAAGTCGACAAGGGGCCCTCTACGAGCAGTACTTC.